The 26 T cell receptor beta chains below were found in one sample sequenced in a study of T cell responses to AZD1222 COVID-19 vaccine. Assay: immunoSEQ multiplex PCR; the TCRdb copy retains only in-frame clones and omits some. The data hold hundreds of thousands of clones, with 85% to 95% observed a single time. The material sequenced was peripheral blood, taken on day 0 of MenACWY control vaccination. These receptors were collected from an adult in good health.

The rearrangement uses TRBV4-2 and TRBJ1-2; 8 bases are shared with TRBD1. Germline loops: CDR1 LGHNA, CDR2 YNFKEQ. The CDR3 totals 16 residues. V shed 1 base and J 2 bases; nucleotides not matched to a gene: 6. The CDR3 spells CASSQGAGGGNYGYTF. The CDR3 DNA reads as TGTGCCAGCAGCCAAGGGGCAGGGGGCGGAAACTATGGCTACACCTTC.

The chain uses TRBV5-1 and TRBJ2-2, with 9 nucleotides matching TRBD1. Losses at the gene ends were 3 bases for V and 3 bases for J; bases not matched to a gene: 3. This CDR3 region has 15 residues. Germline-derived CDR1 and CDR2 are SGHRS and YFSETQ. CDR3 DNA sequence: TGCGCCAGCAGCTCCCGGACAGGGGACACCGGGGAGCTGTTTTTT. This gives the protein CASSSRTGDTGELFF.

This chain connects TRBV18 to TRBJ1-1; 9 nucleotides agree with TRBD1. V shed 6 bases, J shed 5 bases, and the junction held 10 bases outside the gene matches. The germline V gene encodes CDR1 KGHSH and CDR2 LQKENI. This CDR3 has 15 amino acids. CDR3 sequence reads: CASSPGGQGVTEAFF. The CDR3 DNA reads TGTGCCAGCTCCCCCGGGGGACAGGGTGTTACTGAAGCTTTCTTT.

The chain employs TRBV11-2 and TRBJ1-2; D is perhaps TRBD1 (5 bases). The CDR3 runs 14 residues. Trimming stripped 7 bases from V and 5 bases from J, with 17 bases between. From germline, CDR1 is SGHAT and CDR2 FQNNGV. The CDR3 here is CASTVLGGRYGYTF. The CDR3 DNA reads as TGTGCCAGCACCGTTTTGGGGGGAAGATATGGCTACACCTTC.

This chain joins TRBV27 and TRBJ1-5; 7 bases are a match to TRBD1. CDR1 and CDR2 from the germline V gene are MNHEY and SMNVEV (reference sequence). The length of the CDR3 is 18 residues. V shed 0 bases and J 1 base; nucleotides not matched to a gene: 9. This CDR3 reads CASSLSYQGGRSNQPQHF. In DNA, the CDR3 is TGTGCCAGCAGTTTATCCTACCAGGGGGGTAGGAGCAATCAGCCCCAGCATTTT.

The CDR3 here is CASSVPLGCVGLLNTEAFF. CDR3 DNA sequence: TGCGCCAGCTCGGTTCCTCTGGGGTGTGTGGGTCTCTTGAACACTGAAGCTTTCTTT. This chain connects TRBV10-1 to TRBJ1-1; D gene ambiguous. CDR3 size: 19 residues. Germline CDR1 and CDR2: WNHNN and SYGVQD (reference sequence). The V gene lost 8 bases and the J gene lost 0 bases, with 28 bases spanning the gap.

The genes are TRBV6-5 and TRBJ1-6; D gene ambiguous. The CDR3 has 15 amino acids. The V gene's germline CDR1 is MNHEY and CDR2 SVGAGI. Trimming took off 2 bases at V and 7 bases at J, with 12 bases between the two ends. For the CDR3, the DNA is TGTGCCAGCAGTTACGAGAAGGTGGGAAATTCACCCCTCCACTTT. This gives the protein CASSYEKVGNSPLHF.

This clone was seen just once. The genes are TRBV28 and TRBJ1-6, with no clear D. The V end lost 3 bases, the J end lost 5 bases, and 8 bases lay between the germline ends. This CDR3 comprises 14 residues. The V gene's germline CDR1 is MDHEN and CDR2 SYDVKM. This CDR3 is CASSFGQDNSPLHF. The CDR3 bases are TGTGCCAGCAGTTTCGGGCAGGATAATTCACCCCTCCACTTT.

Comments on this clone: Its ends do not fully match the called genes, so a read error is possible. The gene calls are TRBV6-2 or TRBV6-3 and TRBJ1-6; D is undetermined. Germline CDR1 reads MNHEY; CDR2 reads SVGEGT. The CDR3 covers 13 residues. CDR3 coding DNA: TGTGCCAGCAGTTACTCCCATAATTCACCCCTCCACTTT. Translating gives CASSYSHNSPLHF.

CDR3 DNA sequence: TGTGCCAGCAGCTCTCGACCTAACACTGAAGCTTTCTTT. Translating it yields CASSSRPNTEAFF. V and J are TRBV11-1 and TRBJ1-1; D not certain. This CDR3 contains 13 residues. CDR1 and CDR2 (germline): SGHAT, FQDESV (reference sequence). Deletions cut 4 bases from V and 2 bases from J, with 8 bases between. Variable domain in full (rest from reference TRBV11-1 and TRBJ1-1): EAEVAQSPRYKITEKSQAVAFWCDPISGHATLYWYRQILGQGPELLVQFQDESVVDDSQLPKDRFSAERLKGVDSTLKIQPAELGDSAMYLCASSSRPNTEAFFGQGTRLTVV.

The V call is TRBV5-4, the J call TRBJ2-1; 7 nucleotides match TRBD1. This CDR3 is 13 amino acids long. Germline trimming cut 0 bases from V and 10 bases from J; bases unmatched to any gene: 4. Germline CDR1 and CDR2: SGHNT and YYREEE (reference sequence). The CDR3 DNA follows: TGTGCCAGCAGCTTGGACAGGGGAAACGAGCAGTTCTTC. Protein: CASSLDRGNEQFF.

The chain carries TRBV4-2 and TRBJ2-5, with unresolved D. The V and J ends lost 0 bases and 5 bases respectively, with 13 bases between them. There are 15 residues in the CDR3. CDR1 and CDR2 from the germline V gene are LGHNA and YNFKEQ. In DNA, the CDR3 is TGTGCCAGCAGCCAAGAGCCGTACCTTGGGGAGACCCAGTACTTC. It translates to CASSQEPYLGETQYF.

The chain recombines TRBV11-2 with TRBJ2-1; 9 positions match TRBD2. This CDR3 comprises 15 residues. V was clipped by 4 bases and J by 4 bases; unmatched bases: 5. Germline CDR1 reads SGHAT; CDR2 reads FQNNGV. CDR3 nucleotides: TGTGCCAGCAGCTCTCTAGCGGGGCGATACAATGAGCAGTTCTTC. Protein product: CASSSLAGRYNEQFF.

The chain is built from TRBV3-1 (or the pseudogene TRBV3-2) and TRBJ2-1; 7 positions agree with TRBD2. Germline V gives CDR1 LGHDT, CDR2 YNNKEL (reference sequence). J lost 3 bases, V lost 3 bases, and 8 bases had no gene match. The CDR3 loop spans 16 amino acids. The DNA for the CDR3 is TGTGCCAGCAGCCAGGCGAGCGGGGCACTCTACAATGAGCAGTTCTTC. Its translation is CASSQASGALYNEQFF.

The chain carries TRBV18 and TRBJ2-5; 10 bases map to TRBD1. The junction had 8 bases not matched to a gene; V was cut back by 6 bases and J by 1 base. This CDR3 region has 16 residues. CDR1 is KGHSH, CDR2 LQKENI, per germline. The DNA for the CDR3 is TGTGCCAGCTCTCAGACAGGGGGCAACGGCCAAGAGACCCAGTACTTC. Protein sequence: CASSQTGGNGQETQYF.

The genes are TRBV2 and TRBJ1-1, with 9 bases identical to TRBD1. Germline V gene data show CDR1 as SNHLY and CDR2 as FYNNEI. The CDR3 runs to 15 residues. V shed 6 bases, J shed 3 bases, and the junction held 8 bases outside the gene matches. DNA for the CDR3: TGTGCCAGCAGAATACAGGGGGCGCGGGACACTGAAGCTTTCTTT. Amino acids: CASRIQGARDTEAFF. Based on the CDR3 plus reference TRBV2 and TRBJ1-1, the full variable domain is EPEVTQTPSHQVTQMGQEVILRCVPISNHLYFYWYRQILGQKVEFLVSFYNNEISEKSEIFDDQFSVERPDGSNFTLKIRSTKLEDSAMYFCASRIQGARDTEAFFGQGTRLTVV.

V gene TRBV3-1 (or the pseudogene TRBV3-2) combines with J gene TRBJ1-1, with a tentative D call TRBD1 (5 bases). Germline values: CDR1 LGHDT, CDR2 YNNKEL (reference sequence). The CDR3 is 15 residues long. The V end lost 3 bases, the J end lost 4 bases, and 15 bases lay between the germline ends. The CDR3 protein is CASSQIGTWGTEAFF. The CDR3 nucleotides are TGTGCCAGCAGCCAGATCGGGACCTGGGGCACTGAAGCTTTCTTT.

This chain links TRBV5-1 with TRBJ2-7; 7 bases map to TRBD1. The CDR3 spans 15 residues. V lost 4 bases to trimming and J lost 2 bases; unmatched junction nucleotides: 9. The germline gives CDR1 SGHRS, CDR2 YFSETQ. The CDR3 here is CASSRAGTEAYEQYF. The CDR3 DNA reads as TGCGCCAGCAGCAGGGCCGGGACAGAAGCCTACGAGCAGTACTTC.

V is TRBV4-2 and J is TRBJ2-7, with 7 nucleotides matching TRBD2. V lost 5 bases to trimming and J lost 1 base; unmatched junction nucleotides: 5. Germline values: CDR1 LGHNA, CDR2 YNFKEQ. The CDR3 consists of 14 residues. The CDR3 reads CASSSERGSYEQYF. The CDR3 nucleotides are TGTGCCAGCAGCAGCGAGCGGGGTTCCTACGAGCAGTACTTC.

The DNA for the CDR3 is TGTGCCAGTTTGATCGGGGTCATCCTCAATCAGCCCCAGCATTTT. Its translation is CASLIGVILNQPQHF. The rearrangement uses TRBV7-9 and TRBJ1-5; D is uncertain. V dropped 9 bases and J dropped 3 bases, with 18 bases sitting between them. The CDR3 extends over 15 amino acids. Germline CDR1 SEHNR, CDR2 FQNEAQ (reference sequence). The full variable domain, its missing parts supplied by reference TRBV7-9 and TRBJ1-5, is DTGVSQNPRHKITKRGQNVTFRCDPISEHNRLYWYRQTLGQGPEFLTYFQNEAQLEKSRLLSDRFSAERPKGSFSTLEIQRTEQGDSAMYLCASLIGVILNQPQHFGDGTRLSIL.

V gene TRBV6-1 combines with J gene TRBJ1-5; D gene ambiguous. V lost 3 bases to trimming and J lost 11 bases, with 8 bases between them. CDR1 and CDR2 from the germline V gene are MNHNS and SASEGT. The length of the CDR3 is 11 residues. The CDR3 loop is CASSDDWSQHF. CDR3 sequence (DNA): TGTGCCAGCAGTGACGACTGGTCCCAGCATTTT.

The chain uses TRBV6-6 and TRBJ1-5; weak D call: TRBD1 (5 bases). CDR3 length equals 13 residues. V was trimmed by 6 bases and J by 11 bases, leaving 17 bases between them. Germline CDR1 and CDR2: MNHNY and SVGAGI (reference sequence). The CDR3 DNA reads TGTGCCAGCAGCAACCCCCCGACAGAAGCCCAGCATTTT. It codes for CASSNPPTEAQHF.

The chain carries TRBV12-5 and TRBJ1-3; 7 bases agree with TRBD1. The CDR3 is 15 residues long. In germline, CDR1 is LGHNT, CDR2 FRNRAP. Trimming removed 6 bases from V and 4 bases from J; junction bases left unmatched: 9. The CDR3 DNA follows: TGTGCTAGTGGGTCGACAGGGTCGTCCGGAAACACCATATATTTT. Translation gives CASGSTGSSGNTIYF.

The J gene is TRBJ1-3, the V gene TRBV6-5; a possible D gene is TRBD1 (6 bases). The CDR3 is 14 residues long. The germline V and J ends were trimmed by 7 bases and 6 bases, with 16 bases remaining between them. Germline V gene sequence: CDR1 MNHEY, CDR2 SVGAGI. CDR3 in amino acids: CASILGGAENTIYF. The CDR3 DNA reads as TGTGCCAGCATTCTGGGGGGCGCAGAAAACACCATATATTTT.

V and J are TRBV3-1 (or the pseudogene TRBV3-2) and TRBJ1-2, with D possibly TRBD1 on 5 matching bases. The V and J ends lost 6 bases and 7 bases respectively, with 21 bases between them. Germline values: CDR1 LGHDT, CDR2 YNNKEL (reference sequence). This CDR3 has 15 amino acids. CDR3 region: CASSRLDPGRVGYTF. The CDR3, as DNA: TGTGCCAGCAGTCGCCTGGATCCGGGACGGGTTGGCTACACCTTC.

This clone was counted between two and nine times. The chain combines TRBV12-3 or TRBV12-4 with TRBJ1-2; tentatively, D is TRBD1 (6 bases). This CDR3 contains 13 residues. Trimming removed 3 bases from V and 7 bases from J, with 12 bases in between. Here the CDR3 reads CASSLGETGGYTF. CDR3 nucleotides: TGTGCCAGCAGTTTGGGTGAGACAGGTGGCTACACCTTC.